This T cell receptor beta chain emerged from a study of T cells after yellow fever vaccination. This clonotype has ten or more counts. TCR cDNA was made by 5'RACE template switching, adding a universal primer site and UMIs. TCRdb recomputed calls from the 5' RACE reads with MiXCR, one row per CDR3 protein. The repertoire includes around 46,000 distinct CDR3 sequences, 7.4% of them detected once, and roughly 31% sits in the top ten. CDR3 size: 13 residues. Germline assignment: CDR1 SSHAT and CDR2 FNYEAQ (reference sequence). This clonotype was obtained from a man younger than 35 who received the YFV17D yellow fever vaccine. The chain employs TRBV7-7 and TRBJ2-7; 9 bases match TRBD1. The sequences come from CD8+ T cells sorted from PBMCs, collected less than 16 days after the first yellow fever vaccination. CDR3 sequence (DNA): TGTGCTAGCAGCCCGGGACAGGGTTACGAGCAGTACGTC. Amino acids: CASSPGQGYEQYV.